This passage covers 27 T cell receptor beta chains from one sample sequenced in a study of chemoradiotherapy in HPV16-positive cancers. Clones were sequenced by immunoSEQ multiplex PCR, and TCRdb holds only the in-frame ones, with some missing. In the table there are approximately 30,000 clones, roughly 86% of which are singletons. This specimen consisted of blood, obtained from a patient who underwent chemoradiotherapy. The receptors derive from a human donor with HPV-associated anogenital cancer.

The genes are TRBV6-5 and TRBJ2-6; no reliable D call. The CDR3 runs 15 residues. CDR1 and CDR2 from the germline V gene are MNHEY and SVGAGI. V was pared by 7 bases and J by 0 bases, with 10 bases between. CDR3 DNA: TGTGCCAGCACCTACAAGGGCTCTGGGGCCAACGTCCTGACTTTC. Translation gives CASTYKGSGANVLTF.

The V gene is TRBV27, the J gene TRBJ2-6; D remains unclear. The germline CDR1 and CDR2 sequences are MNHEY and SMNVEV (reference sequence). Trimming shortened V by 2 bases and J by 3 bases, and 8 bases separated the two germline ends. This CDR3 is built from 15 residues. This CDR3 reads CASSLGAGGANVLTF. The CDR3 DNA sequence: TGTGCCAGCAGTTTAGGAGCCGGTGGGGCCAACGTCCTGACTTTC.

The V call is TRBV9, the J call TRBJ1-6, with TRBD1 matching over 7 bases. The V gene end was trimmed by 3 bases and the J gene end by 7 bases; junction bases not matched to a gene: 13. This CDR3 has 17 amino acids. CDR1 and CDR2 (germline): SGDLS, YYNGEE. This CDR3 is CASSGTPRQGVNSPLHF. The CDR3 DNA is TGTGCCAGCAGCGGCACGCCCCGACAGGGAGTAAATTCACCCCTCCACTTT.

The chain employs TRBV4-1 and TRBJ2-1; TRBD1 aligns across 11 bases. CDR1 and CDR2 from the germline V gene are MGHRA and YSYEKL. The ends lost 0 bases at V and 7 bases at J; junction bases unmatched: 2. The CDR3 has 15 residues. CDR3 amino acids: CASSQDGTGGNEQFF. The CDR3 coding sequence is TGCGCCAGCAGCCAAGACGGGACAGGGGGGAATGAGCAGTTCTTC.

The chain recombines TRBV7-9 with TRBJ2-7, with D hard to call. V was cut by 5 bases and J by 5 bases, with 10 bases left in between. The germline CDR1 and CDR2 sequences are SEHNR and FQNEAQ (reference sequence). CDR3 length equals 12 residues. CDR3 sequence: CASSPYPNEQYF. In DNA, the CDR3 is TGTGCCAGCAGCCCGTACCCTAACGAGCAGTACTTC.

The chain employs TRBV7-9 and TRBJ1-2; a possible D gene is TRBD1 (6 bases). The length of the CDR3 is 14 residues. The V end was cut by 1 base, the J end by 4 bases, with 10 bases between. The germline V gene has CDR1 SEHNR and CDR2 FQNEAQ (reference sequence). The CDR3 DNA reads as TGTGCCAGCAGCTTAGGGACAGCTTTCTATGGCTACACCTTC. Its protein product is CASSLGTAFYGYTF.

The chain employs TRBV5-1 and TRBJ2-4; the match to TRBD1 covers 12 bases. Germline V lookup: CDR1 SGHRS, CDR2 YFSETQ. The CDR3 runs to 16 residues. V lost 2 bases to trimming and J lost 7 bases; unmatched junction nucleotides: 7. This CDR3 is CASSLTGTGGVNIQYF. CDR3 coding DNA: TGCGCCAGCAGCTTAACCGGGACAGGGGGCGTGAACATTCAGTACTTC. The full variable domain, with the rest looked up from reference TRBV5-1 and TRBJ2-4, is KAGVTQTPRYLIKTRGQQVTLSCSPISGHRSVSWYQQTPGQGLQFLFEYFSETQRNKGNFPGRFSGRQFSNSRSEMNVSTLELGDSALYLCASSLTGTGGVNIQYFGAGTRLSVL.

This clone was counted a few times. The chain is built from TRBV7-6 and TRBJ2-7; 7 bases line up with TRBD1. CDR3 length equals 13 residues. The germline CDR1 and CDR2 sequences are SGHVS and FNYEAQ. Unmatched junction bases numbered 4, after V lost 1 base and J lost 7 bases. CDR3 bases: TGTGCCAGCAGCTTAGAGGGGGCGCGGGAGCAGTACTTC. The encoded protein is CASSLEGAREQYF.

This chain uses TRBV2 with TRBJ1-5; the D gene is possibly TRBD1 (5 bases). The germline V and J ends were trimmed by 7 bases and 9 bases, with 19 bases remaining between them. CDR1 and CDR2 (germline): SNHLY, FYNNEI. The CDR3 totals 14 residues. The CDR3 DNA reads as TGTGCCAGCACTTTTGGGGGGGGAGGCCCGCCCCAGCATTTT. Translation: CASTFGGGGPPQHF.

The genes are TRBV7-3 and TRBJ2-5; 8 bases match TRBD1. Germline loops: CDR1 SGHTA, CDR2 FQGTGA. V was pared by 5 bases and J by 4 bases, with 9 bases of the junction left unmatched. The CDR3 is made up of 15 amino acids. CDR3 nucleotides: TGTGCCAGCAGCCCGACAGGGGTGGGTAGAGAGACCCAGTACTTC. Translated, it gives CASSPTGVGRETQYF.

This clone ranks as medium-sized. The chain combines TRBV4-3 with TRBJ1-6; D may be TRBD1 (6 bases). Germline V gene sequence: CDR1 LGHNA, CDR2 YSLEER. The CDR3 has 16 amino acids. Deletions cut 1 base from V and 5 bases from J, with 12 bases between. The DNA for the CDR3 is TGCGCCAGCAGCCAAGTCCCGTCAGGGGATAATTCACCCCTCCACTTT. Its protein product is CASSQVPSGDNSPLHF.

This clone was counted only a few times. The genes are TRBV19 and TRBJ2-7; unclear D gene. Trimming took off 4 bases at V and 0 bases at J, with 10 bases between the two ends. The CDR3 spans 14 residues. Germline CDR1 reads LNHDA; CDR2 reads SQIVND (reference sequence). CDR3 sequence: CASSTRFPSYEQYF. CDR3 coding DNA: TGTGCCAGTAGTACTCGGTTCCCCTCCTACGAGCAGTACTTC.

With respect to this clone: A read error may account for a junction end that differs from germline. The chain carries TRBV7-7 and TRBJ2-7; D may be TRBD2 (5 bases). CDR3 length: 15 amino acids. Germline values: CDR1 SSHAT, CDR2 FNYEAQ (reference sequence). CDR3 residues: CASSLALGSRYEQYF. In DNA, the CDR3 is TGTGCTAGCAGCTTAGCGCTCGGGTCACGCTACGAGCAGTACTTC. Supplemented by reference TRBV7-7 and TRBJ2-7, the full variable domain reads GAGVSQSPRYKVTKRGQDVTLRCDPISSHATLYWYQQALGQGPEFLTYFNYEAQPDKSGLPSDRFSAERPEGSISTLTIQRTEQRDSAMYRCASSLALGSRYEQYFGPGTRLTVT.

CDR3 sequence: CASSLAGGGPSTDTQYF. CDR3 DNA sequence: TGCGCCAGCAGCTTGGCCGGGGGCGGGCCTAGCACAGATACGCAGTATTTT. V gene TRBV5-1 combines with J gene TRBJ2-3, with D tentatively TRBD1 or TRBD2 (6 bases each). V was clipped by 0 bases and J by 0 bases, with 14 bases between them. CDR1 and CDR2 from the germline V gene are SGHRS and YFSETQ. CDR3 size: 17 residues. Supplemented by reference TRBV5-1 and TRBJ2-3, the full variable domain reads KAGVTQTPRYLIKTRGQQVTLSCSPISGHRSVSWYQQTPGQGLQFLFEYFSETQRNKGNFPGRFSGRQFSNSRSEMNVSTLELGDSALYLCASSLAGGGPSTDTQYFGPGTRLTVL.

The rearrangement links TRBV6-1 to TRBJ1-6; tentative D call: TRBD1 (5 bases). V was pared by 6 bases and J by 2 bases, with 8 bases between. This CDR3 region has 14 residues. Germline CDR1 MNHNS, CDR2 SASEGT. The DNA for the CDR3 is TGTGCCAGCAGAGCGGGGCCCTATAATTCACCCCTCCACTTT. This gives the protein CASRAGPYNSPLHF.

The chain employs TRBV7-7 and TRBJ2-1; D tentatively fits TRBD1 or TRBD2 (5 bases each). The V gene lost 5 bases and the J gene lost 8 bases, with 10 bases spanning the gap. There are 12 residues in the CDR3. Germline CDR1 and CDR2: SSHAT and FNYEAQ (reference sequence). The CDR3 loop reads CASSLRGDEQFF. DNA of the CDR3: TGTGCCAGCAGCCTTAGAGGGGATGAGCAGTTCTTC.

The CDR3 region is CASSSGSLVNSYEQYF. CDR3 DNA sequence: TGTGCCAGCTCCTCGGGCAGCCTTGTTAACTCCTACGAGCAGTACTTC. This chain connects TRBV9 to TRBJ2-7; no definite D call. V dropped 7 bases and J dropped 0 bases, with 20 bases sitting between them. The germline CDR1 and CDR2 sequences are SGDLS and YYNGEE. The length of the CDR3 is 16 residues.

This chain links TRBV27 with TRBJ2-7; D remains ambiguous. There are 14 residues in the CDR3. CDR1 MNHEY and CDR2 SMNVEV come from the germline V gene (reference sequence). Trimming removed 3 bases from V and 2 bases from J, with 11 bases in between. Here the CDR3 DNA reads TGTGCCAGCAGTTTCGGCAGTGGGGCCTACGAGCAGTACTTC. Its protein is CASSFGSGAYEQYF.

This chain uses TRBV5-1 with TRBJ2-1; D is possibly TRBD1 (5 bases). The V and J ends lost 4 bases and 0 bases respectively, with 14 bases between them. CDR1 and CDR2 from the germline V gene are SGHRS and YFSETQ. CDR3 length equals 16 residues. The CDR3 is CASSLEQGGSYNEQFF. The CDR3 DNA reads TGCGCCAGCAGCCTCGAGCAGGGTGGCTCCTACAATGAGCAGTTCTTC.

The V call is TRBV28, the J call TRBJ2-2; D may be TRBD1 (6 bases). Trimming shortened V by 11 bases and J by 1 base, and 8 bases separated the two germline ends. The V gene's germline CDR1 is MDHEN and CDR2 SYDVKM. This CDR3 spans 12 amino acids. The CDR3 DNA follows: TGTGCCCTGACAGGGAACACCGGGGAGCTGTTTTTT. Residues: CALTGNTGELFF.

V gene TRBV4-1 combines with J gene TRBJ2-7, with D possibly TRBD2 on 5 matching bases. This CDR3 spans 16 amino acids. Germline CDR1 and CDR2: MGHRA and YSYEKL. Trimming removed 5 bases from V and 2 bases from J, with 19 bases in between. The CDR3 DNA sequence: TGCGCCAGCAGCGCAAAAGACGGGGTAAGCGCCTACGAGCAGTACTTC. It translates to CASSAKDGVSAYEQYF.

This chain uses TRBV7-6 with TRBJ1-5; no clear D. The germline gives CDR1 SGHVS, CDR2 FNYEAQ. Trimming took 3 bases from V and 1 from J, leaving 10 bases between them. This CDR3 contains 15 residues. The CDR3 bases are TGTGCCAGCAGCTTCGGGTCTGGCAGCAATCAGCCCCAGCATTTT. This translates into CASSFGSGSNQPQHF.

This rearrangement joins TRBV25-1 to TRBJ1-2, with no clear D. This CDR3 has 15 residues. Trimming cost V 3 bases and J 4 bases, with 15 bases left between them. Germline assignment: CDR1 MGHDK and CDR2 SYGVNS. In DNA, the CDR3 is TGTGCCAGCAGTGAGACGGGTCCGGTCGGCTATGGCTACACCTTC. It codes for CASSETGPVGYGYTF.

The rearrangement joins TRBV4-1 to TRBJ1-1, with 12 nucleotides matching TRBD1. From germline, CDR1 is MGHRA and CDR2 YSYEKL. This CDR3 is 16 amino acids long. V trimming: 0 bases; J trimming: 10 bases; junction bases outside the gene matches: 9. DNA of the CDR3: TGCGCCAGCAGCCAAGAGGGACAGGGGGCTTTCTCTCCAGCTTTCTTT. Its translation is CASSQEGQGAFSPAFF.

This sequence joins TRBV7-2 and TRBJ2-7; the D is unclear. The CDR3 extends over 14 amino acids. V lost 5 bases, J lost 0 bases, and 11 bases lay in between. Germline CDR1 and CDR2: SGHTA and FQGNSA. This CDR3 reads CASSERLFSYEQYF. The CDR3 DNA reads as TGTGCCAGCAGCGAGAGACTCTTCTCCTACGAGCAGTACTTC.

The V call is TRBV18, the J call TRBJ1-3, with a possible D match to TRBD1 (6 bases). The germline CDR1 and CDR2 sequences are KGHSH and LQKENI. V was cut by 4 bases and J by 5 bases, with 12 bases left in between. The CDR3 length is 14 residues. In nucleotides, the CDR3 is TGTGCCAGCTCACTACTGGACAGAAGAAACACCATATATTTT. Protein product: CASSLLDRRNTIYF.

This sequence joins TRBV7-2 and TRBJ2-3, with TRBD2 matching 11 bases. The V gene's germline CDR1 is SGHTA and CDR2 FQGNSA. J gave up 4 bases and V 4 bases, and 10 bases lay outside the gene matches. This CDR3 region has 17 residues. The CDR3 DNA reads as TGTGCCAGCAGCTCCCCGACTAGCGGGGAAGCCTCAGATACGCAGTATTTT. This gives the protein CASSSPTSGEASDTQYF.